The clone carrying this T cell receptor (beta chain) showed up just once. Its antigen is currently unknown. This specimen belongs to a study of T cell repertoires in cytomegalovirus infection. CDR3 length: 17 amino acids. Germline V lookup: CDR1 DFQATT, CDR2 SNEGSKA (reference sequence). Trimming cost V 1 base and J 10 bases; bases outside gene matches: 20. TCRdb re-called the reads with MiXCR, one entry per CDR3 protein. This sample yields a few hundred thousand distinct CDR3 sequences, of which roughly 42% are seen a single time; 40% to 50% belongs to the top ten. The sequence came from a human donor in good health (CMV status not recorded). Some clones in this sample may be carry-over from other donors' samples. The chain combines TRBV20-1 with TRBJ2-7, with 9 positions matching TRBD1. Specimen: cultured PBMCs, collected from culture after CMV antigen stimulation. The CDR3 nucleotides read TGCAGTGCTAGAGGAGCGTTGGACAGGGGTTTTCGGCGGTTTCAGTACTTC. It codes for CSARGALDRGFRRFQYF.